This T cell receptor (beta chain) was profiled in a study of shared clonotypes between healthy human individuals. Study at large: Each donor's CD4 naive and CD4 memory cells filled three plates apiece, CD8 naive two, and CD8 memory one.

In the authors' workflow: Junction-only immunoSEQ data arrived without quality scores, meaning filtering differed. Only in-frame clones appear in the TCRdb table, and some are missing; sequencing was by immunoSEQ multiplex PCR. Clone size and V and J calls were adopted from that table, with D and trimming inferred from the DNA. The profile shows about 2.4 million clones, under 95% of them singletons. A CD45RA+ naive subset and a CD45RA-negative memory subset were split from CD4+ cells. The V and J ends lost 6 bases and 0 bases respectively, with 15 bases between them. The germline gives CDR1 MNHEY, CDR2 SMNVEV (reference sequence). The CDR3 consists of 15 residues.

This clonotype originated in a man aged 18 to 30 in good health. Some clones in this sample may be carry-over from other donors' samples. The sequenced sample was naive CD4+ T cells from PBMCs. Subset meaning: CD45RA+ positively selected. This rearrangement joins TRBV27 to TRBJ2-7; D is perhaps TRBD1 (5 bases). The CDR3 spells CASRPPWGGSYEQYF. The CDR3 DNA follows: TGTGCCAGCAGGCCACCGTGGGGCGGCTCCTACGAGCAGTACTTC.